Below, 30 T cell receptor beta chains from the same sample are listed, as sequenced in a study of cytomegalovirus exposure and HLA in healthy donors. Researchers ran the PCR with 60 Vbeta and 13 Jbeta primers. Generated by immunoSEQ multiplex PCR, the TCRdb table keeps only in-frame clones and is missing some. Among 150,000 to 200,000 clones listed, 76% were seen once. Source material: PBMCs. These receptors all come from a female donor in good health and CMV-seronegative.

The chain joins TRBV9 to TRBJ1-2, with no clear D. CDR1 SGDLS and CDR2 YYNGEE come from the germline V gene. V lost 4 bases and J lost 4, with 11 bases in between. CDR3 length: 13 residues. This chain's CDR3 is CASSSRAAYGYTF. CDR3 coding DNA: TGTGCCAGCAGCTCACGAGCGGCCTATGGCTACACCTTC.

The table lists this clone with a few counts. The V call is TRBV30, the J call TRBJ1-6; D gene ambiguous. This CDR3 is built from 15 residues. In germline, CDR1 is GTSNPN, CDR2 SVGIG (reference sequence). V lost 0 bases, J lost 7 bases, and 13 bases lay in between. The CDR3 sequence: CAWSVRAFMNSPLHF. CDR3 in DNA: TGTGCCTGGAGTGTACGCGCCTTCATGAATTCACCCCTCCACTTT.

V is TRBV7-8 and J is TRBJ2-5; TRBD2 is a possible D gene (6 bases). Trimming removed 1 base from V and 5 bases from J, with 11 bases in between. CDR1 is SGHVS and CDR2 is FQNEAQ in the germline V gene. The CDR3 runs 14 residues. CDR3 loop: CASSLGREGETQYF. The CDR3 nucleotides read TGTGCCAGCAGCTTAGGGCGGGAAGGGGAGACCCAGTACTTC. Full variable domain (missing parts from reference TRBV7-8 and TRBJ2-5): GAGVSQSPRYKVAKRGQDVALRCDPISGHVSLFWYQQALGQGPEFLTYFQNEAQLDKSGLPSDRFFAERPEGSVSTLKIQRTQQEDSAVYLCASSLGREGETQYFGPGTRLLVL.

This clone was observed a single time. The chain links TRBV7-9 to TRBJ2-3; 11 bases match TRBD2. Germline V gene sequence: CDR1 SEHNR, CDR2 FQNEAQ (reference sequence). The CDR3 sequence is 15 residues long. Trimming at V came to 4 bases and at J to 2 bases, leaving 2 bases not matched to a gene. The CDR3, as DNA: TGTGCCAGCAGCTGGGGACTAGCGGACACAGATACGCAGTATTTT. Protein sequence: CASSWGLADTDTQYF.

This clone has more than one count but fewer than ten. The chain joins TRBV4-3 to TRBJ2-1, with 7 bases that match TRBD2. Germline V lookup: CDR1 LGHNA, CDR2 YSLEER. This CDR3 contains 19 residues. Germline trimming cut 0 bases from V and 2 bases from J; bases unmatched to any gene: 13. The DNA of the CDR3 is TGCGCCAGCAGCCAAGAAGGGGCTAGCGGTCCTGGCCCCTACAATGAGCAGTTCTTC. Protein product: CASSQEGASGPGPYNEQFF.

This sequence joins TRBV14 and TRBJ2-1; 9 bases align to TRBD2. In germline, CDR1 is SGHDN, CDR2 FVKESK. The junction had 8 bases not matched to a gene; V was cut back by 4 bases and J by 4 bases. This CDR3 has 16 residues. In nucleotides, the CDR3 is TGTGCCAGCAGCCCCTTGGGAAGCGGGGGGTACAATGAGCAGTTCTTC. This codes for CASSPLGSGGYNEQFF.

In its sample, this clone was seen a few times. The chain uses TRBV11-1 and TRBJ2-3; the D gene is possibly TRBD2 (5 bases). Germline V gives CDR1 SGHAT, CDR2 FQDESV (reference sequence). Trimming cost V 0 bases and J 4 bases, with 14 bases left between them. The CDR3 extends over 16 amino acids. CDR3 region: CASSLAMGSVPDTQYF. CDR3 coding DNA: TGTGCCAGCAGCTTAGCGATGGGGAGCGTACCAGATACGCAGTATTTT.

The chain carries TRBV9 and TRBJ2-7, with 7 bases lining up with TRBD1. There are 14 residues in the CDR3. Germline V gene lookup returns CDR1 SGDLS and CDR2 YYNGEE. V shed 1 base, J shed 2 bases, and the junction held 3 bases outside the gene matches. Here the CDR3 DNA reads TGTGCCAGCAGCGTAAGACAGGGTCCCTACGAGCAGTACTTC. It is translated as CASSVRQGPYEQYF. The variable domain in full, completed from reference TRBV9 and TRBJ2-7, reads DSGVTQTPKHLITATGQRVTLRCSPRSGDLSVYWYQQSLDQGLQFLIQYYNGEERAKGNILERFSAQQFPDLHSELNLSSLELGDSALYFCASSVRQGPYEQYFGPGTRLTVT.

V is TRBV19 and J is TRBJ1-2; unclear D gene. This CDR3 is 15 amino acids long. With 3 bases removed from V and 4 bases from J, the gap between germline ends came to 15 bases. Germline loops: CDR1 LNHDA, CDR2 SQIVND (reference sequence). Here the CDR3 reads CASSIGRQSFYGYTF. The CDR3 DNA follows: TGTGCCAGTAGTATTGGCAGGCAGAGCTTCTATGGCTACACCTTC.

The chain uses TRBV18 and TRBJ2-5, with D possibly TRBD2 on 7 matching bases. CDR1 and CDR2 from the germline V gene are KGHSH and LQKENI. Trimming took 3 bases from V and 4 from J, leaving 18 bases between them. CDR3 size: 16 residues. The CDR3 DNA is TGTGCCAGCTCACCGGGCCCGCGGAGGGGGGGAGAGACCCAGTACTTC. Translation gives CASSPGPRRGGETQYF.

The chain uses TRBV6-5 and TRBJ2-7; D possibly corresponds to TRBD1 (6 bases). The V gene's germline CDR1 is MNHEY and CDR2 SVGAGI. The CDR3 runs to 13 residues. V was trimmed by 6 bases and J by 3 bases, leaving 12 bases between them. CDR3 sequence (DNA): TGTGCCAGCAGATCAGGGGATGTCTACGAGCAGTACTTC. It specifies CASRSGDVYEQYF.

The chain links TRBV6-1 to TRBJ1-5; D remains unclear. V was cut by 5 bases and J by 7 bases, with 15 bases left in between. Germline CDR1 is MNHNS and CDR2 is SASEGT. The CDR3 extends over 14 amino acids. The chain's CDR3 is CASSYAGLGQPQHF. The CDR3 bases are TGTGCCAGCAGTTATGCGGGTTTGGGGCAGCCCCAGCATTTT.

J is TRBJ2-3 and V is TRBV18; D is possibly TRBD1 (6 bases). The CDR3 loop spans 16 amino acids. V lost 3 bases to trimming and J lost 0 bases, with 13 bases between them. The V gene's germline CDR1 is KGHSH and CDR2 LQKENI. The CDR3 sequence is CASSPSDSPSTDTQYF. As DNA, the CDR3 is TGTGCCAGCTCACCCTCGGACAGCCCTAGCACAGATACGCAGTATTTT. Supplemented by reference TRBV18 and TRBJ2-3, the full variable domain reads NAGVMQNPRHLVRRRGQEARLRCSPMKGHSHVYWYRQLPEEGLKFMVYLQKENIIDESGMPKERFSAEFPKEGPSILRIQQVVRGDSAAYFCASSPSDSPSTDTQYFGPGTRLTVL.

The rearrangement links TRBV11-2 to TRBJ2-7, with a possible D match to TRBD1 (6 bases). V was trimmed by 1 base and J by 4 bases, leaving 11 bases between them. This CDR3 region has 14 residues. Germline CDR1 SGHAT, CDR2 FQNNGV. The CDR3 DNA reads TGTGCCAGCAGCTTAGGGGGGCAATTTTACGAGCAGTACTTC. As protein: CASSLGGQFYEQYF.

The rearrangement links TRBV9 to TRBJ2-7, with D perhaps TRBD2 (5 bases). Germline V gene lookup returns CDR1 SGDLS and CDR2 YYNGEE. This CDR3 region has 14 residues. V lost 3 bases and J 0 bases, leaving 10 bases between the germline ends. CDR3 sequence (DNA): TGTGCCAGCAGCGCAGGACTTCTCTCCTACGAGCAGTACTTC. It encodes CASSAGLLSYEQYF.

This clone appeared a few times. The chain recombines TRBV4-3 with TRBJ2-2; 13 positions match TRBD2. With V trimmed by 1 base and J by 5 bases, 4 bases remained unmatched. The CDR3 is made up of 17 amino acids. Germline loops: CDR1 LGHNA, CDR2 YSLEER. CDR3 DNA sequence: TGCGCCAGCAGCCAAGCACTAGCGGGGGGGAATACCGGGGAGCTGTTTTTT. Amino acid sequence: CASSQALAGGNTGELFF.

The chain links TRBV11-2 to TRBJ2-3; 13 nucleotides align to TRBD2. There are 16 residues in the CDR3. CDR1 and CDR2 (germline): SGHAT, FQNNGV. After removal of 4 bases from V and 0 bases from J, the junction contained 1 base not matched to a gene. This CDR3 is CASSSGLAGSTDTQYF. In nucleotides, the CDR3 is TGTGCCAGCAGCTCGGGACTAGCGGGGAGCACAGATACGCAGTATTTT.

The J gene is TRBJ2-7, the V gene TRBV18; no firm D call. This CDR3 is 15 amino acids long. Germline-derived CDR1 and CDR2 are KGHSH and LQKENI. Trimming removed 3 bases at V and 5 bases at J, with 17 bases between. The CDR3 loop reads CASSPPDFAPHEQYF. In DNA, the CDR3 is TGTGCCAGCTCACCTCCAGACTTTGCCCCCCACGAGCAGTACTTC.

The V call is TRBV10-3, the J call TRBJ2-7, with 9 bases matching TRBD1. This CDR3 is built from 13 residues. Germline V gene sequence: CDR1 ENHRY, CDR2 SYGVKD. V was clipped by 4 bases and J by 4 bases; unmatched bases: 2. In DNA form, the CDR3 reads TGTGCCATCAGTGGGGACAGGGAGTACGAGCAGTACTTC. This gives the protein CAISGDREYEQYF.

The chain links TRBV12-5 to TRBJ1-1; 8 bases fit TRBD1. The CDR3 is 18 amino acids. Germline CDR1 reads LGHNT; CDR2 reads FRNRAP. The J segment lost 0 bases and the V segment lost 0 bases, leaving 9 bases of the junction unmatched. CDR3 protein: CASGLVLGQGALNTEAFF. CDR3 in DNA: TGTGCTAGTGGTTTGGTACTTGGTCAGGGGGCCTTGAACACTGAAGCTTTCTTT.

This clone turned up a few times. This chain uses TRBV4-3 with TRBJ2-4; D possibly corresponds to TRBD2 (5 bases). CDR3 length equals 17 residues. V lost 0 bases and J 4 bases, leaving 16 bases between the germline ends. Looked up from germline, CDR1 is LGHNA and CDR2 is YSLEER. The CDR3 nucleotides read TGCGCCAGCAGCCAAGATCGAGTAGCGTTGGGGAAAAACATTCAGTACTTC. Protein product: CASSQDRVALGKNIQYF.

This clone was observed a single time. The genes are TRBV7-2 and TRBJ2-1, with 11 nucleotides matching TRBD2. The CDR3 loop spans 14 amino acids. Germline V CDR1 and CDR2: SGHTA, FQGNSA. The V segment lost 5 bases and the J segment 13 bases; nucleotides outside the gene matches: 10. The CDR3 DNA reads as TGTGCCAGCAGCCCACAAGGGACTAGCGGAAAACAGTTCTTC. Its translation is CASSPQGTSGKQFF.

This chain connects TRBV7-9 to TRBJ1-2, with TRBD1 matching over 7 bases. Germline V lookup: CDR1 SEHNR, CDR2 FQNEAQ (reference sequence). With 5 bases clipped from V and 8 bases from J, the junction kept 8 bases outside the gene matches. The CDR3 is made up of 13 amino acids. The CDR3 nucleotides are TGTGCCAGCAGCCCGCGGACACAGGGGGGCTACACCTTC. This sequence encodes CASSPRTQGGYTF.

This sequence joins TRBV11-3 and TRBJ2-7; 7 bases align to TRBD2. From germline, CDR1 is SGHNT and CDR2 YENEEA. The CDR3 is 15 residues long. Unmatched junction bases numbered 6, after V lost 1 base and J lost 3 bases. The CDR3 spells CASSLGLATNYEQYF. CDR3 nucleotide sequence: TGTGCCAGCAGCTTAGGACTAGCTACAAACTACGAGCAGTACTTC.

The rearrangement uses TRBV4-2 and TRBJ2-3; a possible D gene is TRBD2 (5 bases). This CDR3 is built from 14 residues. CDR1 is LGHNA, CDR2 YNFKEQ, per germline. The V end lost 2 bases, the J end lost 2 bases, and 8 bases lay between the germline ends. Here the CDR3 reads CASSQSRDTDTQYF. The CDR3 region has the DNA TGTGCCAGCAGCCAATCACGGGACACAGATACGCAGTATTTT.

J is TRBJ1-5 and V is TRBV5-1; D unresolved. CDR1 is SGHRS, CDR2 YFSETQ, per germline. Trimming stripped 0 bases from V and 2 bases from J, with 9 bases between. This CDR3 spans 15 amino acids. CDR3: CASSLARVRNQPQHF. CDR3 bases: TGCGCCAGCAGCTTGGCCCGGGTGCGCAATCAGCCCCAGCATTTT.

The chain has TRBV29-1 and TRBJ2-2; 8 bases fit TRBD2. In germline, CDR1 is SQVTM, CDR2 ANQGSEA. Trimming at V came to 8 bases and at J to 6 bases, leaving 5 bases not matched to a gene. The CDR3 contains 12 residues. The chain's CDR3 is CSTREGPGELFF. The CDR3 DNA sequence: TGCAGCACTCGGGAGGGTCCCGGGGAGCTGTTTTTT.

The chain joins TRBV6-6 to TRBJ1-1; weak D call: TRBD1 (5 bases). Germline CDR1 is MNHNY and CDR2 is SVGAGI (reference sequence). This CDR3 comprises 14 residues. The V end lost 4 bases, the J end lost 0 bases, and 9 bases lay between the germline ends. In DNA form, the CDR3 reads TGTGCCAGCAGTTTTCGGACACTGAACACTGAAGCTTTCTTT. Translating it yields CASSFRTLNTEAFF.

CDR3 sequence reads: CASSLSTANTEAFF. The CDR3 DNA reads TGTGCCAGCAGTTTGTCCACAGCGAACACTGAAGCTTTCTTT. The gene calls are TRBV28 and TRBJ1-1, with D unresolved. V gave up 3 bases and J gave up 1 base, with 9 bases separating them. Germline V lookup: CDR1 MDHEN, CDR2 SYDVKM. The CDR3 extends over 14 amino acids.

The chain couples TRBV6-5 to TRBJ2-7; TRBD1 aligns across 7 bases. V was pared by 7 bases and J by 1 base, with 7 bases of the junction left unmatched. This CDR3 contains 14 residues. Germline CDR1 reads MNHEY; CDR2 reads SVGAGI. The CDR3 protein is CASMRQGESYEQYF. CDR3 coding DNA: TGTGCCAGCATGAGACAGGGAGAGTCCTACGAGCAGTACTTC.